The 24 T cell receptor beta chains given below trace back to one sample, sequenced in a study of T-cell reconstitution after alpha-beta-depleted transplantation in children (dated by TCRdb to 2015 to 2016). Libraries came from PCR. Sequencer: Illumina HiSeq 2500. To normalize quantification of the TCRbeta repertoire, the TCR libraries were built with molecular barcoding that relied on unique molecular identifiers. TCRdb reanalyzed the raw reads on its own, using fastp at Q25 for trimming and MiXCR for clone calling, and kept in-frame beta chains. Rows merge per CDR3 protein into single entries with the most common DNA and genes. The sample yields more than 400,000 distinct CDR3 sequences; 43% were counted once. The top ten clonotypes cover 27% of the sample. What the treatment or condition label conveys for this sample: allogeneic hematopoietic cell transplantation with graft depleted of TCRalphabeta T cells and CD19 B cells.

Sample: PBMCs, taken before TCRalphabeta/CD19-depleted stem cell transplant. Receptors originate from a girl aged 2-10 years with aplastic anemia, due to receive a stem cell transplant.

J is TRBJ2-3 and V is TRBV7-9; TRBD1 might be the D (5 bases). The ends were cut back, 11 bases at V and 4 bases at J, with 13 bases in the middle. CDR1 and CDR2 from the germline V gene are SEHNR and FQNEAQ (reference sequence). CDR3 length: 12 amino acids. The CDR3 loop is CACDSGSDTQYF. The CDR3 bases are TGTGCCTGCGACTCAGGGTCAGATACGCAGTATTTT.

Ten or more counts support this clonotype. This chain connects TRBV7-6 to TRBJ2-1; tentative D call: TRBD2 (5 bases). Germline assignment: CDR1 SGHVS and CDR2 FNYEAQ. The CDR3 covers 13 residues. Trimming shortened V by 1 base and J by 7 bases, and 8 bases separated the two germline ends. CDR3 coding DNA: TGTGCCAGCAGCTTAGTAGAGGGTAATGAGCAGTTCTTC. This translates into CASSLVEGNEQFF.

This clonotype was counted many times. V and J are TRBV6-5 and TRBJ1-3; TRBD1 is a possible D gene (5 bases). The CDR3 spans 13 residues. Trimming removed 4 bases at V and 4 bases at J, with 8 bases between. Germline V gene data show CDR1 as MNHEY and CDR2 as SVGAGI. The CDR3 loop reads CASSWDGGNTIYF. The CDR3 coding sequence is TGTGCCAGCAGTTGGGACGGCGGAAACACCATATATTTT.

The V gene is TRBV20-1, the J gene TRBJ2-3; weak D call: TRBD2 (5 bases). Germline V gives CDR1 DFQATT, CDR2 SNEGSKA (reference sequence). The V and J ends lost 3 bases and 6 bases respectively, with 13 bases between them. This CDR3 contains 13 residues. This CDR3 is CSASSPGMDTQYF. The CDR3 DNA follows: TGCAGTGCTAGTAGTCCGGGAATGGATACGCAGTATTTT.

The chain joins TRBV15 to TRBJ2-5, with 14 bases identical to TRBD2. This CDR3 has 16 amino acids. Germline V CDR1 and CDR2: LNHNV, YYDKDF (reference sequence). Unmatched junction bases numbered 5, after V lost 2 bases and J lost 6 bases. CDR3 in amino acids: CATSRSGTSGRQTQYF. CDR3 DNA: TGTGCCACCAGCAGATCCGGGACTAGCGGGAGACAGACCCAGTACTTC. The full variable domain, rest sourced from reference TRBV15 and TRBJ2-5, is DAMVIQNPRYQVTQFGKPVTLSCSQTLNHNVMYWYQQKSSQAPKLLFHYYDKDFNNEADTPDNFQSRRPNTSFCFLDIRSPGLGDTAMYLCATSRSGTSGRQTQYFGPGTRLLVL.

This clonotype was recorded at least ten times. The chain links TRBV2 to TRBJ2-7, with D unresolved. CDR3 size: 11 residues. Trimming shortened V by 6 bases and J by 2 bases, and 5 bases separated the two germline ends. Germline CDR1 reads SNHLY; CDR2 reads FYNNEI. The DNA for the CDR3 is TGTGCCAGCAGGGAAACCTACGAGCAGTACTTC. This codes for CASRETYEQYF.

In its sample, this clonotype was seen many times. J is TRBJ1-2 and V is TRBV7-2; D is unclear. This CDR3 is 11 amino acids long. Germline V gene lookup returns CDR1 SGHTA and CDR2 FQGNSA. V was cut by 5 bases and J by 4 bases, with 5 bases left in between. The CDR3 DNA sequence: TGTGCCAGCAGCCCGCGCTATGGCTACACCTTC. Protein product: CASSPRYGYTF.

This clonotype has a count of ten or more. J is TRBJ1-2 and V is TRBV12-3 or TRBV12-4; 9 positions agree with TRBD1. This CDR3 contains 16 residues. J lost 0 bases, V lost 4 bases, and 6 bases had no gene match. This CDR3 reads CASSSYRDRANYGYTF. Here the CDR3 DNA reads TGTGCCAGCAGTTCCTACCGGGACAGGGCTAACTATGGCTACACCTTC.

Ten or more counts support this clonotype. J is TRBJ1-1 and V is TRBV6-1; D is unresolved. Trimming removed 5 bases at V and 3 bases at J, with 13 bases between. The germline CDR1 and CDR2 sequences are MNHNS and SASEGT. The CDR3 totals 14 residues. As DNA, the CDR3 is TGTGCCAGCAGTACCGCGGACGGCTACACTGAAGCTTTCTTT. The encoded protein is CASSTADGYTEAFF.

V is TRBV20-1 and J is TRBJ2-3, with D possibly being TRBD2 (6 bases). This CDR3 region has 15 residues. Trimming left V 8 bases short and J 2 bases short, with 20 bases between. The germline gives CDR1 DFQATT, CDR2 SNEGSKA (reference sequence). The CDR3 loop is CSCPGASVPTDTQYF. The CDR3 DNA is TGCAGTTGCCCCGGAGCTAGCGTCCCCACAGATACGCAGTATTTT.

The rearrangement links TRBV7-9 to TRBJ2-3; D unresolved. V lost 5 bases to trimming and J lost 0 bases, with 15 bases between them. The CDR3 loop spans 16 amino acids. Germline V CDR1 and CDR2: SEHNR, FQNEAQ (reference sequence). CDR3 in DNA: TGTGCCAGCAGCCCTTGGCACCTCCCTAGCACAGATACGCAGTATTTT. Translated: CASSPWHLPSTDTQYF.

This clonotype was observed a few times. The chain has TRBV6-5 and TRBJ1-1; D remains ambiguous. CDR1 and CDR2 (germline): MNHEY, SVGAGI. V lost 2 bases to trimming and J lost 0 bases, with 13 bases between them. The CDR3 runs to 16 residues. The CDR3 DNA reads TGTGCCAGCAGTTACGTGGCAGCACACCTGAACACTGAAGCTTTCTTT. It translates to CASSYVAAHLNTEAFF.

In this sample, this clonotype turned up a few times. The V call is TRBV4-1, the J call TRBJ2-7; D gene uncertain. The CDR3 is 15 amino acids. Deletions cut 0 bases from V and 1 base from J, with 10 bases between. Germline assignment: CDR1 MGHRA and CDR2 YSYEKL. CDR3 sequence: CASSQDWGISYEQYF. Here the CDR3 DNA reads TGCGCCAGCAGCCAAGATTGGGGAATATCCTACGAGCAGTACTTC.

The sample holds a few counts of this clonotype. The genes are TRBV5-5 and TRBJ2-6; D unclear. The CDR3 runs 17 residues. Germline V lookup: CDR1 SGHKS, CDR2 YYEKEE (reference sequence). The V end lost 0 bases, the J end lost 0 bases, and 10 bases lay between the germline ends. For the CDR3, the DNA is TGTGCCAGCAGCTTGGTCCCGACTCGCTCTGGGGCCAACGTCCTGACTTTC. Protein: CASSLVPTRSGANVLTF.

The gene calls are TRBV28 and TRBJ2-7, with TRBD2 matching 15 bases. V lost 6 bases and J lost 6; bases outside the gene matches: 9. CDR3 length equals 16 residues. Germline CDR1 reads MDHEN; CDR2 reads SYDVKM. CDR3 region: CASSSGTSGRMGEQYF. CDR3 nucleotide sequence: TGTGCCAGCAGCTCCGGGACTAGCGGGAGGATGGGCGAGCAGTACTTC.

The rearrangement links TRBV6-1 to TRBJ2-2, with no clear D. Germline CDR1 is MNHNS and CDR2 is SASEGT. Trimming shortened V by 6 bases and J by 1 base, and 9 bases separated the two germline ends. This CDR3 region has 14 residues. This CDR3 is CASRASVNTGELFF. CDR3 in DNA: TGTGCCAGCAGGGCGTCGGTGAACACCGGGGAGCTGTTTTTT.

This chain links TRBV5-1 with TRBJ1-5; D remains unclear. CDR3 size: 9 residues. Germline assignment: CDR1 SGHRS and CDR2 YFSETQ. V was pared by 5 bases and J by 9 bases, with 3 bases between. CDR3 sequence: CASRLPQHF. The CDR3, as DNA: TGCGCCAGCAGGCTGCCCCAGCATTTT.

This clonotype was counted at least ten times. The chain combines TRBV19 with TRBJ1-2; D remains unclear. V lost 3 bases to trimming and J lost 1 base, with 6 bases between them. Germline V gene sequence: CDR1 LNHDA, CDR2 SQIVND (reference sequence). The length of the CDR3 is 13 residues. The CDR3 protein is CASSMPVNYGYTF. CDR3 in DNA: TGTGCCAGTAGTATGCCTGTTAACTATGGCTACACCTTC. The full variable domain, completed using reference TRBV19 and TRBJ1-2, is DGGITQSPKYLFRKEGQNVTLSCEQNLNHDAMYWYRQDPGQGLRLIYYSQIVNDFQKGDIAEGYSVSREKKESFPLTVTSAQKNPTAFYLCASSMPVNYGYTFGSGTRLTVV.

This clonotype was observed a handful of times. The DNA for the CDR3 is TGCAGTGCTAGAGACAGACAGGGGGCCCACGAGCAGTACTTC. It yields the protein CSARDRQGAHEQYF. This chain uses TRBV20-1 with TRBJ2-7; 10 bases align to TRBD1. CDR1 is DFQATT, CDR2 SNEGSKA, per germline (reference sequence). The V gene end was trimmed by 0 bases and the J gene end by 5 bases; junction bases not matched to a gene: 4. This CDR3 has 14 amino acids.

Only a few counts were recorded for this clonotype. The chain couples TRBV20-1 to TRBJ2-5; TRBD2 aligns across 8 bases. CDR3 length: 13 residues. Germline V lookup: CDR1 DFQATT, CDR2 SNEGSKA (reference sequence). V lost 6 bases to trimming and J lost 1 base; unmatched junction nucleotides: 4. CDR3 nucleotide sequence: TGCAGTGCGCCCGGGGGGGGCCAAGAGACCCAGTACTTC. This gives the protein CSAPGGGQETQYF.

The chain employs TRBV7-2 and TRBJ2-7; D gene ambiguous. CDR3 size: 15 residues. Germline V gene sequence: CDR1 SGHTA, CDR2 FQGNSA. The V gene lost 4 bases and the J gene lost 3 bases, with 16 bases spanning the gap. Here the CDR3 DNA reads TGTGCCAGCAGCTCTCAAAACGGACCCATCTACGAGCAGTACTTC. This sequence encodes CASSSQNGPIYEQYF.

The table lists this clonotype with many counts. This chain joins TRBV4-3 and TRBJ2-3; D is perhaps TRBD2 (5 bases). The CDR3 totals 13 residues. Per germline, CDR1 LGHNA and CDR2 YSLEER. Trimming took off 2 bases at V and 7 bases at J, with 10 bases between the two ends. This CDR3 reads CASSQKPGNTQYF. The CDR3 nucleotides read TGCGCCAGCAGCCAAAAACCGGGAAATACGCAGTATTTT.

The V call is TRBV7-9, the J call TRBJ2-7; a possible D gene is TRBD2 (5 bases). Looked up from germline, CDR1 is SEHNR and CDR2 is FQNEAQ (reference sequence). The CDR3 totals 17 residues. The V end lost 6 bases, the J end lost 2 bases, and 23 bases lay between the germline ends. The chain's CDR3 is CASSLSLLGLPTYEQYF. CDR3 DNA: TGTGCCAGCAGTCTTAGCCTCCTCGGACTCCCCACCTACGAGCAGTACTTC. Filled out from reference TRBV7-9 and TRBJ2-7, the complete variable domain reads DTGVSQNPRHKITKRGQNVTFRCDPISEHNRLYWYRQTLGQGPEFLTYFQNEAQLEKSRLLSDRFSAERPKGSFSTLEIQRTEQGDSAMYLCASSLSLLGLPTYEQYFGPGTRLTVT.

This clonotype turned up a few times. Here the CDR3 DNA reads TGTGCCAGCAGCGTAGGGGGAGACAAAAACATTCAGTACTTC. Its translation: CASSVGGDKNIQYF. The genes are TRBV9 and TRBJ2-4, with D possibly TRBD2 on 5 matching bases. V was shortened by 0 bases and J by 3 bases, with 7 bases between the two germline ends. This CDR3 is 14 amino acids long. Per germline, CDR1 SGDLS and CDR2 YYNGEE.